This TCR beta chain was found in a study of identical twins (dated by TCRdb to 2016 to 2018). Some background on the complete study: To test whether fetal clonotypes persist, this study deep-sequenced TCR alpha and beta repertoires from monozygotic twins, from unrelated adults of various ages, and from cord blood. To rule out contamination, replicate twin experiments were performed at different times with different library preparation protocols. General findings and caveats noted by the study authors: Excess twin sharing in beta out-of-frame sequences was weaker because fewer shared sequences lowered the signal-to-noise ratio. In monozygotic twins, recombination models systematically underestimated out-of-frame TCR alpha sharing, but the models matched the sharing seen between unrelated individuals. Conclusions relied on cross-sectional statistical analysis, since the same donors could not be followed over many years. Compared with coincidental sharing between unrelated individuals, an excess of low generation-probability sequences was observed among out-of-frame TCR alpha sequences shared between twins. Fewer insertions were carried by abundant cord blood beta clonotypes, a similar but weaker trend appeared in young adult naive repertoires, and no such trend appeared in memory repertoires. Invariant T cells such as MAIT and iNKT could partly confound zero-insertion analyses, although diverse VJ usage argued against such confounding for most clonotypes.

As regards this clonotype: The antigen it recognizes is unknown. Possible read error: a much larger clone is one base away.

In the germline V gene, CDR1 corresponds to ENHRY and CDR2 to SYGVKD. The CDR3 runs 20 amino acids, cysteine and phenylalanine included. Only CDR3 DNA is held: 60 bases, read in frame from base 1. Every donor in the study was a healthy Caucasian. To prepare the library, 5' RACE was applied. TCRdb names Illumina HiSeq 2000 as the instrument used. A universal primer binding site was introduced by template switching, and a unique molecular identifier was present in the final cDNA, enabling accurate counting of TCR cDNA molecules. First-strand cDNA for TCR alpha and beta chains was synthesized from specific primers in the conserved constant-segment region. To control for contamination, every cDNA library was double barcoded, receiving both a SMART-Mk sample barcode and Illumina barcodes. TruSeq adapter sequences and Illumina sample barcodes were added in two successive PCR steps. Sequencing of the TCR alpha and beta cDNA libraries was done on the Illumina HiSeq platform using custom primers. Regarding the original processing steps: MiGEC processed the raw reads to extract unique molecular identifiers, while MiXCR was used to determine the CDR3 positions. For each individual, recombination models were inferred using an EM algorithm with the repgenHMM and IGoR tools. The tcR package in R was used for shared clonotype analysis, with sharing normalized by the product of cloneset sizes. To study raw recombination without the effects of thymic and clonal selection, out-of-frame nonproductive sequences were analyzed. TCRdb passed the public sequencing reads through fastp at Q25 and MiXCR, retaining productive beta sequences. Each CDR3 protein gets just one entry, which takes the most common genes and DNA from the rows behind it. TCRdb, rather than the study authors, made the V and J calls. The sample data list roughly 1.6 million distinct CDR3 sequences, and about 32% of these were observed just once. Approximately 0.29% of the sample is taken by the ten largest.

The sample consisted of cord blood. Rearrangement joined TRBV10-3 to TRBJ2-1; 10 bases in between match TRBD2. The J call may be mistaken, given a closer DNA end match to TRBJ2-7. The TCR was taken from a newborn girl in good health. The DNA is TGTGCCATCAGTGTTCGTCCGGCTAGCGGGGGTGAGAGCTCCTACAATGAGCAGTACTTC. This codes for CAISVRPASGGESSYNEQYF.